The 20 T cell receptor beta chains reported below all come from one sample, sequenced in a study of T cell responses to AZD1222 COVID-19 vaccine. The repertoire was sequenced with immunoSEQ multiplex PCR; TCRdb's copy has only in-frame clones and lacks some. The table records over 100,000 clones, about 85% of them present only once. Specimen: peripheral blood, collected on day 0 of AZD1222 vaccination. The receptors come from an adult in good health.

The chain employs TRBV3-1 (or the pseudogene TRBV3-2) and TRBJ1-2; D is undetermined. Germline V gene sequence: CDR1 LGHDT, CDR2 YNNKEL (reference sequence). Trimming removed 4 bases from V and 8 bases from J, with 11 bases in between. This CDR3 has 12 amino acids. This CDR3 is CASSLPGGGYTF. The CDR3 coding sequence is TGTGCCAGCAGCCTTCCGGGTGGAGGCTACACCTTC.

V and J are TRBV15 and TRBJ2-3, with 10 bases lining up with TRBD2. CDR3 length equals 15 residues. Trimming cost V 3 bases and J 7 bases; bases outside gene matches: 7. Germline loops: CDR1 LNHNV, CDR2 YYDKDF (reference sequence). CDR3 amino acids: CATSRPSGRAHTQYF. For the CDR3, the DNA is TGTGCCACCAGCAGGCCCAGCGGGAGGGCCCATACGCAGTATTTT.

This chain joins TRBV7-9 and TRBJ1-4; no clear D. Germline CDR1 is SEHNR and CDR2 is FQNEAQ (reference sequence). V was shortened by 3 bases and J by 4 bases, with 12 bases between the two germline ends. This CDR3 is 15 amino acids long. This CDR3 is CASSLEWGGNEKLFF. CDR3 coding DNA: TGTGCCAGCAGCTTGGAATGGGGAGGTAATGAAAAACTGTTTTTT.

V is TRBV11-2 and J is TRBJ2-1, with 7 positions matching TRBD2. The ends lost 3 bases at V and 0 bases at J; junction bases unmatched: 11. This CDR3 is 18 amino acids long. The V gene's germline CDR1 is SGHAT and CDR2 FQNNGV. The CDR3 DNA sequence: TGTGCCAGCAGCTTGTGGGCGGGGGTATCTGCCTCCTACAATGAGCAGTTCTTC. This codes for CASSLWAGVSASYNEQFF.

The chain recombines TRBV14 with TRBJ1-2; possibly TRBD1 for D (5 bases). The CDR3 covers 19 residues. V was trimmed by 1 base and J by 7 bases, leaving 28 bases between them. Per the germline V gene, CDR1 is SGHDN and CDR2 is FVKESK. CDR3 sequence reads: CASSQARRGWTKAGGGYTF. The CDR3 nucleotides read TGTGCCAGCAGCCAAGCAAGGCGAGGGTGGACAAAAGCTGGAGGTGGCTACACCTTC.

This chain connects TRBV5-5 to TRBJ1-4; D unclear. This CDR3 is 14 amino acids long. Trimming cost V 0 bases and J 8 bases, with 11 bases left between them. The germline V gene encodes CDR1 SGHKS and CDR2 YYEKEE (reference sequence). The CDR3 DNA reads as TGTGCCAGCAGCTTGGATCCAGGACGAGAAAAACTGTTTTTT. Encoded protein: CASSLDPGREKLFF.

About this clone itself: Its ends do not fully match the called genes, so a read error is possible. V is TRBV2 and J is TRBJ1-5, with D uncertain. Germline V gene data show CDR1 as SNHLY and CDR2 as FYNNEI. The CDR3 loop spans 13 amino acids. CDR3 in amino acids: CASTIYSNQPQRF. The CDR3 bases are TGTGCCAGCACAATCTATAGCAATCAGCCCCAGCGTTTT.

The table lists this clone with a few counts. This rearrangement joins TRBV19 to TRBJ1-2; 9 bases fit TRBD1. CDR3 length equals 14 residues. Trimming removed 4 bases from V and 7 bases from J; junction bases left unmatched: 7. Germline V CDR1 and CDR2: LNHDA, SQIVND (reference sequence). The CDR3 is CASSRGQGRRGYTF. The CDR3 DNA reads as TGTGCCAGTAGTAGGGGACAGGGAAGACGTGGCTACACCTTC.

The J gene is TRBJ2-7, the V gene TRBV29-1; 7 bases align to TRBD2. V dropped 6 bases and J dropped 1; count of bases not matched to a gene: 6. In germline, CDR1 is SQVTM, CDR2 ANQGSEA. The CDR3 is made up of 13 amino acids. CDR3 amino acids: CSVLGGGSYEQYF. The CDR3 coding sequence is TGCAGCGTCCTGGGGGGGGGTTCCTACGAGCAGTACTTC.

This clone was observed a single time. The rearrangement links TRBV6-2 or TRBV6-3 to TRBJ1-2, with D unclear. Per germline, CDR1 MNHEY and CDR2 SVGEGT. The V end was cut by 4 bases, the J end by 6 bases, with 21 bases between. The CDR3 contains 16 residues. In DNA form, the CDR3 reads TGTGCCAGCAGTTTTGTGGGAAAACACGGGAATGATGGCTACACCTTC. This sequence encodes CASSFVGKHGNDGYTF.

V gene TRBV28 combines with J gene TRBJ2-7, with 7 bases identical to TRBD1. From germline, CDR1 is MDHEN and CDR2 SYDVKM. The V gene end was trimmed by 6 bases and the J gene end by 4 bases; junction bases not matched to a gene: 12. The CDR3 is 15 residues long. The CDR3 sequence: CASRSATGNLYEQYF. The CDR3 region has the DNA TGTGCCAGCAGGTCAGCGACAGGGAATCTTTACGAGCAGTACTTC.

This clone was found a few times. The J gene is TRBJ2-1, the V gene TRBV5-1; 16 bases map to TRBD2. V lost 4 bases and J lost 6; bases outside the gene matches: 10. The CDR3 has 18 amino acids. Per germline, CDR1 SGHRS and CDR2 YFSETQ. CDR3 amino acids: CASSQGLAGGASGNEQFF. In DNA form, the CDR3 reads TGCGCCAGCAGCCAGGGACTAGCGGGAGGGGCGTCTGGCAATGAGCAGTTCTTC.

The V call is TRBV10-3, the J call TRBJ2-3, with TRBD1 identical over 9 bases. J lost 3 bases, V lost 4 bases, and 8 bases had no gene match. This CDR3 spans 16 amino acids. CDR1 and CDR2 (germline): ENHRY, SYGVKD. CDR3 coding DNA: TGTGCCATCAGTGGAGGGGGGACAGGGACGACAGATACGCAGTATTTT. Translation: CAISGGGTGTTDTQYF.

This chain joins TRBV27 and TRBJ2-3; TRBD1 agrees at 9 bases. Germline assignment: CDR1 MNHEY and CDR2 SMNVEV (reference sequence). The CDR3 runs to 13 residues. V was clipped by 3 bases and J by 5 bases; unmatched bases: 0. CDR3 DNA: TGTGCCAGCAGTTTGGACAGGGGAGATACGCAGTATTTT. Protein sequence: CASSLDRGDTQYF.

The rearrangement links TRBV9 to TRBJ2-2, with 11 bases that match TRBD1. There are 17 residues in the CDR3. J gave up 4 bases and V 6 bases, and 11 bases lay outside the gene matches. Germline lookup yields CDR1 SGDLS and CDR2 YYNGEE. The CDR3 sequence: CASTVLSGTGGTGELFF. CDR3 coding DNA: TGTGCCAGCACCGTCCTCTCCGGGACAGGGGGCACCGGGGAGCTGTTTTTT.

The chain couples TRBV5-1 to TRBJ2-1, with TRBD2 identical over 11 bases. With 4 bases clipped from V and 2 bases from J, the junction kept 5 bases outside the gene matches. Germline CDR1 is SGHRS and CDR2 is YFSETQ. The CDR3 is 16 amino acids. CDR3: CASSLSGGAAYNEQFF. In nucleotides, the CDR3 is TGCGCCAGCAGCCTTAGCGGGGGGGCCGCCTACAATGAGCAGTTCTTC.

The chain uses TRBV28 and TRBJ1-6; TRBD1 agrees at 8 bases. This CDR3 contains 15 residues. V was clipped by 1 base and J by 9 bases; unmatched bases: 5. In germline, CDR1 is MDHEN, CDR2 SYDVKM. The CDR3 reads CASSLFGQGVSPLHF. As DNA, the CDR3 is TGTGCCAGCAGTTTATTTGGACAGGGTGTTTCACCCCTCCACTTT.

The CDR3: CASSHLTNTDTQYF. CDR3 DNA: TGTGCCAGCAGCCACCTGACAAACACGGATACGCAGTATTTT. This chain links TRBV6-2 or TRBV6-3 with TRBJ2-3; no firm D call. Per germline, CDR1 MNHEY and CDR2 SVGEGT. The germline V and J ends were trimmed by 6 bases and 6 bases, with 16 bases remaining between them. CDR3 size: 14 residues.

V gene TRBV19 combines with J gene TRBJ1-2; 8 bases match TRBD1. CDR1 is LNHDA, CDR2 SQIVND, per germline (reference sequence). With V trimmed by 6 bases and J by 6 bases, 9 bases remained unmatched. This CDR3 has 14 residues. DNA of the CDR3: TGTGCCAGTAGGACAGGGGCGCTCGAGCATGGCTACACCTTC. Translating it yields CASRTGALEHGYTF.

This chain connects TRBV20-1 to TRBJ2-2; 9 nucleotides align to TRBD2. The CDR3 loop spans 17 amino acids. With 3 bases clipped from V and 2 bases from J, the junction kept 10 bases outside the gene matches. Germline V gene data show CDR1 as DFQATT and CDR2 as SNEGSKA (reference sequence). DNA for the CDR3: TGCAGTGCTAGTTCCGCTCTAGCGGGGCTAAACACCGGGGAGCTGTTTTTT. Translating gives CSASSALAGLNTGELFF.